This TCR beta chain was sequenced for a study of CD8 T cells in ankylosing spondylitis. Overall study results and limits: Seemingly distinctive of ankylosing spondylitis blood was a TCR beta motif formed by eight highly homologous variants.

TCRdb reprocessed the 5' RACE reads via MiXCR and lists one record per CDR3 protein. Found here are more than 600,000 distinct CDR3 sequences, around 20% of them singletons; the top ten hold under 20%. A remark on this clonotype: Antigen: not known.

Trimming shortened V by 5 bases and J by 8 bases, and 15 bases separated the two germline ends. Per the germline V gene, CDR1 is SGHNT and CDR2 is YENEEA. The CDR3 has 14 residues. The TCR comes from a male donor with ankylosing spondylitis. The V gene is TRBV11-3, the J gene TRBJ1-4; D is unclear. The sample was blood, either unsorted or a sorted T cell fraction (not recorded which). CDR3 region: CASSPTPVGEKLFF. The CDR3 bases are TGTGCCAGCAGCCCGACCCCGGTGGGGGAAAAACTGTTTTTT.